This paragraph covers one T cell receptor (beta chain) sequence. The CDR3 totals 17 residues. CDR1 is SGHTA and CDR2 is FQGNSA in the germline V gene. Trimming took 4 bases from V and 3 from J, leaving 16 bases between them. Several immunoSEQ 96-well plates shared each subset's DNA, each plate a replicate. Produced via immunoSEQ multiplex PCR; TCRdb's table is partial and in-frame only. The sample yields around 2,100,000 clones, approximately 94% seen once. Naivety among CD8 cells was defined by CD45RO negativity and positive CCR7 selection, thereby excluding terminally differentiated effector memory CD45RA+ cells. The source of the sample is a study of shared clonotypes between healthy human individuals.

The source material was naive CD8+ T cells sorted from blood. The receptor was derived from a man aged 18 to 30 in good health. The V gene is TRBV7-2, the J gene TRBJ2-6; unclear D gene. CDR3 nucleotides: TGTGCCAGCAGCTCCCCTGCACAGTTATATGGGGCCAACGTCCTGACTTTC. This gives the protein CASSSPAQLYGANVLTF.